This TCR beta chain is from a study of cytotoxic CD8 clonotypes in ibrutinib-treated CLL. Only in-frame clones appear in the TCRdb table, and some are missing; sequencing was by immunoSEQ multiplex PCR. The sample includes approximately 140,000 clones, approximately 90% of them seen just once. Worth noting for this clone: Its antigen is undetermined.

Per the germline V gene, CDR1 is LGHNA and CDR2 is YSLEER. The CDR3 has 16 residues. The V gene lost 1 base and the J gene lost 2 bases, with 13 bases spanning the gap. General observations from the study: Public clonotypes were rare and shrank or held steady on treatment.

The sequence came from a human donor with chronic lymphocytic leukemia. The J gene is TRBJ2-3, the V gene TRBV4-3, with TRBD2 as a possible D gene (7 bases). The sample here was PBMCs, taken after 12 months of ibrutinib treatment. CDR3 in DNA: TGCGCCAGCAGCCAAGGAGGGGGAGGGTACACAGATACGCAGTATTTT. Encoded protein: CASSQGGGGYTDTQYF.